This T cell receptor beta chain was sequenced for a study of breast tumors, draining lymph nodes, adjacent tissues. Points from the study as a whole: Compared with basal-like, luminal-like tumors shared significantly more repertoire with nontumor tissue.

Germline V gene data show CDR1 as SGHRS and CDR2 as YFSETQ. The CDR3 runs to 13 residues. Regarding this clonotype: Its antigen is not identified. The junction departs from germline at one end; a sequencing error may be responsible.

TCRdb re-analysed the multiplex PCR reads in MiXCR, keeping a single row per CDR3 protein. The table shows some 83,000 distinct CDR3 sequences, with approximately 19% occurring only once. Samples came from axillary lymph nodes draining the breast cancer. The gene calls are TRBV5-1 and TRBJ1-2; weak D call: TRBD1 (6 bases). The specimen was axillary lymph node tissue. The origin of this receptor is a female donor with breast cancer. Some clones in this sample may be carry-over from other donors' samples. The CDR3 sequence: CASSTTGNYGHTF. CDR3 DNA: TGCGCCAGCAGCACAACAGGGAACTATGGCCACACCTTT.